Presented here are 19 T cell receptor beta chains from one specimen sequenced in a study of blood T cell repertoires in COVID-19. Sequencing used immunoSEQ multiplex PCR; TCRdb keeps in-frame clones, though not all of them. The profile shows 390,000 or so clones, 89% of them singletons. Material for sequencing was peripheral blood. The source is a woman between 25 and 40 years old with COVID-19, enrolled during active disease.

V usage is TRBV2 and J usage is TRBJ2-4, with D possibly matching TRBD1 (6 bases). V lost 5 bases and J 13 bases, leaving 12 bases between the germline ends. Germline values: CDR1 SNHLY, CDR2 FYNNEI. This CDR3 contains 11 residues. CDR3 sequence: CASSSDRKQYF. The CDR3 nucleotides are TGTGCCAGCAGTTCTGACAGGAAACAGTACTTC.

There are a few counts of this clone. The J gene is TRBJ2-7, the V gene TRBV5-1; TRBD1 matches 7 bases. V lost 3 bases, J lost 0 bases, and 6 bases stayed unmatched. The CDR3 spans 15 residues. The V gene's germline CDR1 is SGHRS and CDR2 YFSETQ. CDR3 loop: CASSSGQSPSYEQYF. CDR3 in DNA: TGCGCCAGCAGCTCGGGACAGTCCCCCTCCTACGAGCAGTACTTC. The full variable domain, with the rest looked up from reference TRBV5-1 and TRBJ2-7, is KAGVTQTPRYLIKTRGQQVTLSCSPISGHRSVSWYQQTPGQGLQFLFEYFSETQRNKGNFPGRFSGRQFSNSRSEMNVSTLELGDSALYLCASSSGQSPSYEQYFGPGTRLTVT.

This chain uses TRBV5-1 with TRBJ2-7; 11 bases agree with TRBD2. CDR1 is SGHRS, CDR2 YFSETQ, per germline. V lost 3 bases, J lost 2 bases, and 4 bases stayed unmatched. CDR3 length equals 15 residues. CDR3: CASSWVAGGPYEQYF. DNA for the CDR3: TGCGCCAGCAGCTGGGTAGCGGGGGGGCCCTACGAGCAGTACTTC.

V and J are TRBV11-2 and TRBJ2-1, with TRBD2 identical over 7 bases. There are 16 residues in the CDR3. CDR1 is SGHAT and CDR2 is FQNNGV in the germline V gene. Trimming took 2 bases from V and 6 from J; bases not matched to a gene: 10. CDR3 coding DNA: TGTGCCAGCAGCTTATGGCTAGCGGAAAGAGGCAATGAGCAGTTCTTC. Translating gives CASSLWLAERGNEQFF.

The gene calls are TRBV5-4 and TRBJ2-5, with TRBD1 identical over 9 bases. Germline-derived CDR1 and CDR2 are SGHNT and YYREEE (reference sequence). V lost 0 bases and J lost 2; bases outside the gene matches: 5. This CDR3 region has 16 residues. CDR3 in amino acids: CASSLGGTGIQETQYF. CDR3 sequence (DNA): TGTGCCAGCAGCTTGGGGGGGACAGGGATTCAAGAGACCCAGTACTTC.

Notes on this clone: At one boundary the junction diverges from the germline segment, which might be a read error. The gene calls are TRBV7-7 and TRBJ1-3, with no clear D. This CDR3 is built from 13 residues. CDR1 SSHAT and CDR2 FNYEAQ come from the germline V gene (reference sequence). CDR3 bases: TGTGCTAGCAGCTTATCGGTTGGAAACACCATATATTTT. Translating it yields CASSLSVGNTIYF.

The gene calls are TRBV6-1 and TRBJ1-2; maybe TRBD1 (6 bases). The CDR3 runs to 16 residues. Between the trimmed V and J ends, which lost 2 bases and 4 bases, there was a span of 17 bases. Germline V gene sequence: CDR1 MNHNS, CDR2 SASEGT. In DNA form, the CDR3 reads TGTGCCAGCAGTGAACTTACGGGGACACCTCCCTATGGCTACACCTTC. Translated, it gives CASSELTGTPPYGYTF.

This sequence joins TRBV7-8 and TRBJ2-1; D gene uncertain. The germline V gene has CDR1 SGHVS and CDR2 FQNEAQ. V was pared by 0 bases and J by 10 bases, with 7 bases between. CDR3 size: 12 residues. The CDR3 here is CASSLAAREQFF. DNA for the CDR3: TGTGCCAGCAGCTTAGCGGCCAGGGAGCAGTTCTTC.

This chain joins TRBV5-4 and TRBJ1-1, with D perhaps TRBD1 (6 bases). Trimming took 2 bases from V and 7 from J, leaving 9 bases between them. The length of the CDR3 is 12 residues. In germline, CDR1 is SGHNT, CDR2 YYREEE (reference sequence). CDR3 bases: TGTGCCAGCAGCTTCACAGGGCATGAAGCTTTCTTT. This translates into CASSFTGHEAFF.

This clone has a single count. The rearrangement joins TRBV10-3 to TRBJ1-4; D is ambiguous. The CDR3 extends over 12 amino acids. Trimming removed 2 bases from V and 5 bases from J, with 3 bases in between. CDR1 and CDR2 (germline): ENHRY, SYGVKD. The CDR3 coding sequence is TGTGCCATCAGTGAGGCGAATGAAAAACTGTTTTTT. Translation: CAISEANEKLFF.

The rearrangement links TRBV5-6 to TRBJ1-4, with 10 bases aligning to TRBD1. The CDR3 length is 15 residues. Germline trimming cut 4 bases from V and 5 bases from J; bases unmatched to any gene: 5. The germline CDR1 and CDR2 sequences are SGHDT and YYEEEE. In nucleotides, the CDR3 is TGTGCCAGCAGCCTCGGGACAGGGGTGAATGAAAAACTGTTTTTT. As protein: CASSLGTGVNEKLFF.

This chain connects TRBV19 to TRBJ2-2; TRBD2 might be the D (5 bases). Germline V gene lookup returns CDR1 LNHDA and CDR2 SQIVND (reference sequence). The CDR3 is 15 amino acids. The ends were cut back, 5 bases at V and 2 bases at J, with 12 bases in the middle. CDR3 DNA sequence: TGTGCCAGTAGTCCCCGGGGAGCTAACACCGGGGAGCTGTTTTTT. This translates into CASSPRGANTGELFF.

The V call is TRBV5-1, the J call TRBJ2-7; 14 positions match TRBD2. The trim removed 4 bases at V and 7 bases at J, leaving 7 bases unmatched. This CDR3 region has 15 residues. Germline values: CDR1 SGHRS, CDR2 YFSETQ. The CDR3 here is CASSPGLAGEWEQYV. The CDR3 nucleotides read TGCGCCAGCAGCCCGGGACTAGCGGGAGAGTGGGAGCAGTACGTC.

The CDR3 protein is CASSTSGSAGELFF. As DNA, the CDR3 is TGTGCCAGTAGTACTAGCGGGAGCGCCGGGGAGCTGTTTTTT. The chain employs TRBV19 and TRBJ2-2, with 10 nucleotides matching TRBD2. The CDR3 loop spans 14 amino acids. The V gene's germline CDR1 is LNHDA and CDR2 SQIVND (reference sequence). V was pared by 4 bases and J by 6 bases, with 2 bases of the junction left unmatched. Drawing the rest from reference TRBV19 and TRBJ2-2, the complete variable domain is DGGITQSPKYLFRKEGQNVTLSCEQNLNHDAMYWYRQDPGQGLRLIYYSQIVNDFQKGDIAEGYSVSREKKESFPLTVTSAQKNPTAFYLCASSTSGSAGELFFGEGSRLTVL.

CDR3 nucleotides: TGTGCCAGCAGTCCGAGCGGGGGGGCGAGCGAGCAGTTCTTC. This sequence encodes CASSPSGGASEQFF. The V call is TRBV6-5, the J call TRBJ2-1; 10 bases are a match to TRBD2. Germline CDR1 reads MNHEY; CDR2 reads SVGAGI. The CDR3 is 14 amino acids. The V and J ends lost 5 bases and 10 bases, in that order; junction bases with no gene match: 8.

The gene calls are TRBV20-1 and TRBJ2-7; 7 nucleotides agree with TRBD1. The length of the CDR3 is 14 residues. After removal of 6 bases from V and 0 bases from J, the junction contained 8 bases not matched to a gene. Germline CDR1 reads DFQATT; CDR2 reads SNEGSKA (reference sequence). In DNA, the CDR3 is TGCAGTGCCAGTCTGGGACAGAGCTCCTACGAGCAGTACTTC. Translating gives CSASLGQSSYEQYF.

The chain is built from TRBV11-3 and TRBJ2-3, with TRBD2 identical over 13 bases. Germline lookup yields CDR1 SGHNT and CDR2 YENEEA. There are 16 residues in the CDR3. Unmatched junction bases numbered 3, after V lost 1 base and J lost 5 bases. CDR3 residues: CASSLGLAGGKDTQYF. The DNA for the CDR3 is TGTGCCAGCAGCTTAGGACTAGCGGGAGGTAAAGATACGCAGTATTTT.

This clone was recorded once. J is TRBJ2-7 and V is TRBV19, with D possibly being TRBD1 (6 bases). Trimming removed 5 bases at V and 2 bases at J, with 16 bases between. The CDR3 covers 15 residues. The germline CDR1 and CDR2 sequences are LNHDA and SQIVND (reference sequence). The CDR3 DNA sequence: TGTGCCAGTAGTCCCCAGACAGGCCAGGCCTACGAGCAGTACTTC. Translated, it gives CASSPQTGQAYEQYF.

V usage is TRBV7-2 and J usage is TRBJ2-5; 14 bases match TRBD2. Germline values: CDR1 SGHTA, CDR2 FQGNSA. CDR3 length: 17 residues. Germline trimming cut 7 bases from V and 4 bases from J; bases unmatched to any gene: 11. This chain's CDR3 is CASNQGLTSGGGETQYF. The DNA of the CDR3 is TGTGCCAGCAACCAAGGGTTGACTAGCGGGGGGGGAGAGACCCAGTACTTC.